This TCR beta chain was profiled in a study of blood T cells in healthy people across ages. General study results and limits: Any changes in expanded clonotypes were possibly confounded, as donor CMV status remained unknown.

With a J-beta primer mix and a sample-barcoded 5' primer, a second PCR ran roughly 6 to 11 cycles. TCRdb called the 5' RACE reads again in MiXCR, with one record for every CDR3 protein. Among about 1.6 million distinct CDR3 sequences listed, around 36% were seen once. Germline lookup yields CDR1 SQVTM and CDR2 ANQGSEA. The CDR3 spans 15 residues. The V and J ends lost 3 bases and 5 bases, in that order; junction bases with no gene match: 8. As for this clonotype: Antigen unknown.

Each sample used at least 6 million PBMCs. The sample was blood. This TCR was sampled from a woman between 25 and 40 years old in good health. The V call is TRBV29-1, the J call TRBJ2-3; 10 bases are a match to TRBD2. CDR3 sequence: CSVEFLSGRVDTQYF. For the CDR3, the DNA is TGCAGCGTTGAGTTCCTGAGCGGGAGGGTAGATACGCAGTATTTT.